These T cell receptor beta chains were read from a single sample in a study of blood T cell repertoires in COVID-19. Generated by immunoSEQ multiplex PCR, the TCRdb table keeps only in-frame clones and is missing some. Here the sample spans more than 250,000 clones, roughly 85% being singletons. Sequencing used peripheral blood. These receptors all stem from a man aged 50 to 60 with active or convalescent COVID-19. Each CDR3 is given with its conserved first and last residue. A D gene is named only where the DNA matches it firmly. Size tells how often a clone was seen (once, few, many) or the class of an expanded clone, and some rows leave it out.

cdr3_nt	cdr3_aa	v_call	cdr3_length	d_call	clone_size	j_call
TGTGCCAGCAGCGCCCGGGACAGGATGAACTACGAGCAGTACTTC	CASSARDRMNYEQYF	TRBV5-8	15	TRBD1	.	TRBJ2-7
TGCGCCAGCAGCCAACACAGGGATGGTCAGCCCCAGCATTTT	CASSQHRDGQPQHF	TRBV4-3	14	.	.	TRBJ1-5
TGTGCCAGCAGCGTACTGGGGACTAGCGGGGTCAATGAGCAGTTCTTC	CASSVLGTSGVNEQFF	TRBV9	16	TRBD2	.	TRBJ2-1
TGTGCCAGTAGTCTAACCGGGACGCGGGGCGCTTTCTTT	CASSLTGTRGAFF	TRBV19	13	.	.	TRBJ1-1
TGTGCCAGCAGGGAAGGACAGCGACCCGTCTTC	CASREGQRPVF	TRBV6-6	11	.	.	TRBJ2-1
TGTGCCAGCAGCCGGGACAGGCTCTATGGCTACACCTTC	CASSRDRLYGYTF	TRBV12-3/TRBV12-4	13	TRBD1	.	TRBJ1-2
TGTGCCACCAGCGGACGCACTGGGGCCACAGATACGCAGTATTTT	CATSGRTGATDTQYF	TRBV15	15	.	.	TRBJ2-3
TGTGCCACCAGCAGAGACTACCCCGGGGATATGAACACCGGGGAGCTGTTTTTT	CATSRDYPGDMNTGELFF	TRBV15	18	.	.	TRBJ2-2
TGTGCCAGCAGCTTAGTGGGAGGGGCAGATACGCAGTATTTT	CASSLVGGADTQYF	TRBV7-9	14	TRBD2	once	TRBJ2-3
TGTGCCATCAGTGACCAGGTGAAGACCCAGTACTTC	CAISDQVKTQYF	TRBV10-3	12	.	.	TRBJ2-5
TGCGCCAGCAGCTTGGCTACAGGGACGGGCTACGAGCAGTACTTC	CASSLATGTGYEQYF	TRBV5-1	15	.	.	TRBJ2-7
TGTGCCAGCAGTATCAGGGGGAGTACTGAAGCTTTCTTT	CASSIRGSTEAFF	TRBV6-2/TRBV6-3	13	TRBD1	few	TRBJ1-1
TGTGCCAGCACAGGGGCGGGTTCGCACTACAATGAGCAGTTCTTC	CASTGAGSHYNEQFF	TRBV6-5	15	.	.	TRBJ2-1
TGTGCCAGCAGCCGAGGGGGCAGGAGCTCTGGAAACACCATATATTTT	CASSRGGRSSGNTIYF	TRBV7-9	16	TRBD1	once	TRBJ1-3
TGTGCCAGCAGCCAAGATTTCACTCAAGAGACCCAGTACTTC	CASSQDFTQETQYF	TRBV3-1/TRBV3-2	14	.	.	TRBJ2-5
TGTGCCAGCAGTCAAACGGGCTCCTACGAGCAGTACTTC	CASSQTGSYEQYF	TRBV6-5	13	.	.	TRBJ2-7
TGTGCCAGCAGCTTGCCAGGGCCCAAGGAGCAGTACTTC	CASSLPGPKEQYF	TRBV5-6	13	.	.	TRBJ2-7
TGTGCCAGCAGCCTCGGCCCGACAGAAGGAAACACCATATATTTT	CASSLGPTEGNTIYF	TRBV3-1/TRBV3-2	15	.	once	TRBJ1-3
TGTGCCAGCAGCTTGGGAGGGGGACAGGGACTCGCCGAGCAGTACTTC	CASSLGGGQGLAEQYF	TRBV5-4	16	TRBD1	.	TRBJ2-7
TGTGCCAGTAGTCTCCGGGACACTTACAATGAGCAGTTCTTC	CASSLRDTYNEQFF	TRBV19	14	.	.	TRBJ2-1
TGCAGCGTTAGGACAGACATGAACACTGAAGCTTTCTTT	CSVRTDMNTEAFF	TRBV29-1	13	.	.	TRBJ1-1
TGTGCCAGCAGCGTGGGGACAGCCAACTCTGGGGCCAACGTCCTGACTTTC	CASSVGTANSGANVLTF	TRBV9	17	TRBD1	.	TRBJ2-6
TGTGCCAGCAGCCAGGGACTAGCGGGAGACGAGGTCGTGACAGATACGCAGTATTTT	CASSQGLAGDEVVTDTQYF	TRBV7-9	19	TRBD2	.	TRBJ2-3
TGTGCCAGCTACAGGGGGCGGGACACTGAAGCTTTCTTT	CASYRGRDTEAFF	TRBV2	13	TRBD1	many	TRBJ1-1